Reported below is one T cell receptor beta chain. Antigen unknown. For TCR beta, libraries came from quantitative 5'-RACE with molecular barcodes. TCRdb called the 5' RACE reads again in MiXCR, with one record for every CDR3 protein. The table lists about 260,000 distinct CDR3 sequences, roughly 20% of them singletons. J lost 4 bases, V lost 5 bases, and 4 bases had no gene match. CDR1 and CDR2 (germline): MNHEY, SMNVEV (reference sequence). The CDR3 covers 14 residues. This sample stems from a study of CD8 T cells in ankylosing spondylitis. Overall study results and limits: Clones linked to disease were reported to show significant enrichment in matched ankylosing spondylitis synovial fluid. Several highly homologous variants made up a TCR beta motif that seemed to typify ankylosing spondylitis blood. A subset of motif variants has previously been described in the synovial fluid and blood of reactive arthritis.

This TCR derives from a male donor with ankylosing spondylitis or in good health (not recorded which). The rearrangement joins TRBV27 to TRBJ2-3, with 9 bases that match TRBD2. The sample consisted of blood, either unsorted or a sorted T cell fraction (not recorded which). The CDR3: CASSPLAGSDTQYF. The CDR3 DNA reads as TGTGCCAGCAGTCCCCTAGCGGGGTCAGATACGCAGTATTTT.